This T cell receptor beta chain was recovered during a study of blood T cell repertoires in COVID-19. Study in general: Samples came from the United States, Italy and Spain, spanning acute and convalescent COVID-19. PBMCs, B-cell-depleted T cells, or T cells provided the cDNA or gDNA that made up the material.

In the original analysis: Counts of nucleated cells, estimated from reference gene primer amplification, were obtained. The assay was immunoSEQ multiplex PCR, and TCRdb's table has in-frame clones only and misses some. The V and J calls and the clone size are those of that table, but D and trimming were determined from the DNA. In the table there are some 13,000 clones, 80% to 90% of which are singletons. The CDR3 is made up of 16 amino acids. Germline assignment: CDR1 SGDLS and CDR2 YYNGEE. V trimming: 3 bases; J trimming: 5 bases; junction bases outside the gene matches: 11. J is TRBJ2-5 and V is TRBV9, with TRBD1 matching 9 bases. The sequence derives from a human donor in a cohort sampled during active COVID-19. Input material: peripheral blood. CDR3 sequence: CASSGAGWDRVETQYF. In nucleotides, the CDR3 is TGTGCCAGCAGCGGCGCTGGGTGGGACAGGGTGGAGACCCAGTACTTC. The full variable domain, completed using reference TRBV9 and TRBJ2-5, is DSGVTQTPKHLITATGQRVTLRCSPRSGDLSVYWYQQSLDQGLQFLIQYYNGEERAKGNILERFSAQQFPDLHSELNLSSLELGDSALYFCASSGAGWDRVETQYFGPGTRLLVL.